This is a list of T cell receptor beta chains from one sample in a study of blood T cell repertoires in COVID-19. The table came from immunoSEQ multiplex PCR; TCRdb's copy has only in-frame clones and leaves some out. The sample has around 370,000 clones, roughly 89% seen once; the top ten hold around 7%. Sequenced input: peripheral blood. These receptors all come from a man aged 18 to 30 with active or convalescent COVID-19. The CDR3 runs from the conserved cysteine through the conserved F or W. The order of the fields is V gene, J gene, clone size, D gene, CDR3 protein, CDR3 DNA. The D gene is left open where the match is weak. Expanded clones get a size class; other rows say once, few or many, or leave the size out.

TRBV6-5	TRBJ2-3	NA	NA	CAAGRQVGDTQYF	TGTGCCGCGGGTAGGCAGGTCGGAGATACGCAGTATTTT
TRBV2	TRBJ1-2	NA	NA	CASRPGRANYGYTF	TGTGCCAGCAGGCCGGGCAGGGCTAACTATGGCTACACCTTC
TRBV11-1	TRBJ2-2	NA	NA	CASSLLVAGELFF	TGTGCCAGCAGCTTACTCGTTGCCGGGGAGCTGTTTTTT
TRBV27	TRBJ1-1	NA	TRBD1	CASSSDRTNTEAFF	TGTGCCAGCAGTTCGGACAGGACGAACACTGAAGCTTTCTTT
TRBV18	TRBJ2-7	NA	TRBD1	CASSPKGQVTTYEQYF	TGTGCCAGCTCACCAAAAGGACAGGTGACTACCTACGAGCAGTACTTC
TRBV6-6	TRBJ1-2	NA	NA	CASSPYLGGGYTF	TGTGCCAGCAGTCCTTACCTGGGGGGAGGCTACACCTTC
TRBV5-6	TRBJ2-7	NA	TRBD1	CASSRDRAHEQYF	TGTGCCAGCAGCCGGGACAGGGCCCACGAGCAGTACTTC
TRBV11-2	TRBJ1-1	NA	NA	CASSSDGVTEAFF	TGTGCCAGCAGCTCAGACGGTGTCACTGAAGCTTTCTTT
TRBV30	TRBJ2-1	NA	TRBD2	CACQTGTSSYNEQFF	TGTGCCTGCCAAACCGGGACTAGCAGCTACAATGAGCAGTTCTTC
TRBV4-3	TRBJ2-6	NA	TRBD2	CASSQREAGANVLTF	TGCGCCAGCAGCCAACGGGAGGCTGGGGCCAACGTGCTGACTTTC
TRBV29-1	TRBJ2-2	NA	TRBD1	CSVRTGINTGELFF	TGCAGCGTTAGGACAGGGATAAACACCGGGGAGCTGTTTTTT
TRBV12-3/TRBV12-4	TRBJ1-5	NA	TRBD1	CASRGQSNQPQHF	TGTGCCAGCAGGGGACAGAGCAATCAGCCCCAGCATTTT
TRBV5-6	TRBJ2-5	NA	NA	CASSSDYPTETQYF	TGTGCCAGCAGCTCGGACTACCCCACAGAGACCCAGTACTTC
TRBV7-3	TRBJ2-3	few	TRBD2	CASSLGLAVADTQYF	TGTGCCAGCAGCTTGGGACTAGCGGTTGCAGATACGCAGTATTTT
TRBV29-1	TRBJ2-5	NA	NA	CSVELGGGQETQYF	TGCAGCGTTGAGTTGGGGGGTGGGCAAGAGACCCAGTACTTC
TRBV7-2	TRBJ1-4	NA	NA	CASSLLGQTNEKLFF	TGTGCCAGCAGCTTACTGGGGCAAACTAATGAAAAACTGTTTTTT
TRBV3-1/TRBV3-2	TRBJ1-1	NA	NA	CASSQDEGTNTEAFF	TGTGCCAGCAGCCAAGATGAGGGTACGAACACTGAAGCTTTCTTT